This entry concerns a single TCR beta chain. This entry comes from a study of blood T cell repertoires in COVID-19. The overall study: From the United States, Italy and Spain came samples of acute and convalescent COVID-19. In each case, the material was cDNA or gDNA derived from T cells, B-cell-depleted T cells, or PBMCs.

J lost 8 bases, V lost 0 bases, and 4 bases had no gene match. The CDR3 covers 14 residues. Per the germline V gene, CDR1 is MNHNS and CDR2 is SASEGT. Authors' data handling: Estimation of nucleated cell counts relied on the amplification of reference gene primers. Using immunoSEQ multiplex PCR, the repertoire was profiled, and TCRdb retains in-frame clones only, with some absent. V and J calls and clone size are copied from that table; D and trimming were computed from the DNA. The table records roughly 49,000 clones, roughly nine tenths of them present only once. V and J are TRBV6-1 and TRBJ1-1; 9 bases agree with TRBD1. This sequence was found in a human donor in a cohort sampled during active COVID-19. Sequencing used peripheral blood. The CDR3 coding sequence is TGTGCCAGCAGTGAAGCCGGGACAGGGAAAGAAGCTTTCTTT. Translating it yields CASSEAGTGKEAFF.